This T cell receptor beta chain was identified in a study of blood T cell repertoires in COVID-19. For the study at large: Sources were T cells, B-cell-depleted T cells, or PBMCs; the material itself was cDNA or gDNA.

Data came from immunoSEQ multiplex PCR; TCRdb stores just in-frame clones and leaves some out. This repertoire shows hundreds of thousands of clones, over 85% found once; its top ten account for approximately 10%. Deletions cut 3 bases from V and 1 base from J, with 18 bases between. Germline CDR1 reads MGHRA; CDR2 reads YSYEKL. This CDR3 spans 17 amino acids. The receptor was derived from a woman in her thirties with COVID-19, enrolled during active disease. The chain links TRBV4-1 to TRBJ2-5, with D maybe TRBD1 (6 bases). Sequenced material: peripheral blood. The CDR3 DNA reads TGCGCCAGCAGCCATGCAGGACAGCAAACTCTCCAAGAGACCCAGTACTTC. This codes for CASSHAGQQTLQETQYF.